The TCR beta chain described here comes from a study of human T cells and chemical hapten exposure. The germline V gene encodes CDR1 MDHEN and CDR2 SYDVKM. V lost 3 bases to trimming and J lost 3 bases, with 14 bases between them. The CDR3 runs 15 residues. Time point defined: pre-sensitization, week 0. Treatment meaning: therapeutic diphenylcyclopropenone sensitization with weekly scalp DPC. TCRdb recomputed calls from the RACE reads with MiXCR, one row per CDR3 protein. In the table there are 200,000 to 300,000 distinct CDR3 sequences, about 9% of which are singletons. Sequences were derived from whole blood, sampled in connection with sensitization to the hapten diphenylcyclopropenone (DPC). The sequence derives from a woman between 35 and 50 years old with alopecia areata. Some clones in this sample may be carry-over from other donors' samples. J is TRBJ2-5 and V is TRBV28; tentative D call: TRBD1 (6 bases). CDR3 residues: CASSLQGGGEETQYF. As DNA, the CDR3 is TGTGCCAGCAGTTTGCAGGGTGGGGGCGAAGAGACCCAGTACTTC.